Listed below are T cell receptor beta chains from one sample, sequenced in a study of T cell changes during pregnancy in multiple sclerosis. The protocol was immunoSEQ multiplex PCR, while the TCRdb copy is restricted to in-frame clones and leaves out a portion. Here the sample spans under 45,000 clones, about 88% being singletons. The specimen comprised CD4+ T cells from peripheral blood mononuclear cells, sampled in the first trimester of pregnancy. The receptors were sampled from a female donor with multiple sclerosis, enrolled in a pregnancy study. Each CDR3 is given without its conserved first and last residue. A D gene is named only where the DNA matches it firmly. A row's size may be missing; if present it is once, few, many or a size class.

clone_size: .
v_call: TRBV7-2
cdr3_length: 13
d_call: TRBD1
cdr3_aa: ASSSIQGAREKLF

clone_size: .
v_call: TRBV15
cdr3_length: 11
d_call: .
cdr3_aa: ATSRDSSGELF

clone_size: .
v_call: TRBV15
cdr3_length: 14
d_call: TRBD2
cdr3_aa: ATRTSGRAPEETQY

clone_size: few
v_call: TRBV7-9
cdr3_length: 11
d_call: .
cdr3_aa: ASSLLGASEAF

clone_size: .
v_call: TRBV19
cdr3_length: 15
d_call: TRBD1
cdr3_aa: ASSRFSGTGVRQPQH

clone_size: .
v_call: TRBV5-1
cdr3_length: 11
d_call: .
cdr3_aa: ASSVDRNYGYT

clone_size: .
v_call: TRBV7-2
cdr3_length: 11
d_call: .
cdr3_aa: ASSYTGFTEAF

clone_size: .
v_call: TRBV28
cdr3_length: 11
d_call: .
cdr3_aa: ASSSHKNYGYT

clone_size: .
v_call: TRBV7-2
cdr3_length: 14
d_call: TRBD2
cdr3_aa: ASSPTSGRAPHEQF

clone_size: .
v_call: TRBV18
cdr3_length: 12
d_call: .
cdr3_aa: ASSSIGQTDEQY

clone_size: .
v_call: TRBV5-6
cdr3_length: 13
d_call: .
cdr3_aa: ASSLGQEFYYEQY

clone_size: .
v_call: TRBV7-2
cdr3_length: 13
d_call: TRBD1
cdr3_aa: ASSKQGNSGTEAF

clone_size: once
v_call: TRBV19
cdr3_length: 13
d_call: TRBD1
cdr3_aa: ASSMRRQGTDTQY

clone_size: .
v_call: TRBV5-1
cdr3_length: 12
d_call: .
cdr3_aa: ASSPPTTNYGYT

clone_size: .
v_call: TRBV28
cdr3_length: 12
d_call: .
cdr3_aa: ASERPAGNTEAF

clone_size: .
v_call: TRBV19
cdr3_length: 12
d_call: .
cdr3_aa: ASRRPLTAGELF

clone_size: .
v_call: TRBV12-5
cdr3_length: 11
d_call: .
cdr3_aa: ASGSGLLKVAF

clone_size: .
v_call: TRBV18
cdr3_length: 11
d_call: .
cdr3_aa: ASSPRKGNEQF

clone_size: .
v_call: TRBV27
cdr3_length: 12
d_call: .
cdr3_aa: ASSSAGVKNIQY

clone_size: .
v_call: TRBV5-8
cdr3_length: 11
d_call: .
cdr3_aa: ASSLVFGDTQY

clone_size: .
v_call: TRBV5-4
cdr3_length: 13
d_call: TRBD1
cdr3_aa: ASSRTGWTNEKLF

clone_size: .
v_call: TRBV28
cdr3_length: 13
d_call: TRBD1
cdr3_aa: ASSGQGADKNIQY